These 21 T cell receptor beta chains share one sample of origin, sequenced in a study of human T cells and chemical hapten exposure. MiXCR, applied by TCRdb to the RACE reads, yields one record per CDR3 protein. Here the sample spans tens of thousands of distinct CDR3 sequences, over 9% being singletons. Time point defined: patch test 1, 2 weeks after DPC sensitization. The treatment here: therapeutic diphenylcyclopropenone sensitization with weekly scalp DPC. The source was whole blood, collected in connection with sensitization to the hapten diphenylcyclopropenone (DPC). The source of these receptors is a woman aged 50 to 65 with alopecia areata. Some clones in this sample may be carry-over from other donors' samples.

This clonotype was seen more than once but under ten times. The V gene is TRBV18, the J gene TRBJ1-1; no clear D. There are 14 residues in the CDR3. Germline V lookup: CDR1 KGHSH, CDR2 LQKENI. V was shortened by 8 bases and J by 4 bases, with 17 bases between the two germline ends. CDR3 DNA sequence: TGTGCCAGCGACGGTTTAGGTTCCGGCACTGAAGCTTTCTTT. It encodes CASDGLGSGTEAFF. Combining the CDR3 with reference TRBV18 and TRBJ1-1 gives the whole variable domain NAGVMQNPRHLVRRRGQEARLRCSPMKGHSHVYWYRQLPEEGLKFMVYLQKENIIDESGMPKERFSAEFPKEGPSILRIQQVVRGDSAAYFCASDGLGSGTEAFFGQGTRLTVV.

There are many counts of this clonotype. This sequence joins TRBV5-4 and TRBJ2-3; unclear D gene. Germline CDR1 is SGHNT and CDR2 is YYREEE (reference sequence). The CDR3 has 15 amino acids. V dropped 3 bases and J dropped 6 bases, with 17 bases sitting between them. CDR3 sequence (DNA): TGTGCCAGCAGCTCCCGGGTTCGGGCACAGGATACGCAGTATTTT. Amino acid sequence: CASSSRVRAQDTQYF.

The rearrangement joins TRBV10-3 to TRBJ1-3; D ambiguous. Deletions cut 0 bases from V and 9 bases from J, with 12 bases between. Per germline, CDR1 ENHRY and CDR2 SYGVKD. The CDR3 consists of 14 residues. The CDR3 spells CAISESYEGGTIYF. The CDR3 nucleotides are TGTGCCATCAGTGAGTCGTACGAAGGAGGCACCATATATTTT.

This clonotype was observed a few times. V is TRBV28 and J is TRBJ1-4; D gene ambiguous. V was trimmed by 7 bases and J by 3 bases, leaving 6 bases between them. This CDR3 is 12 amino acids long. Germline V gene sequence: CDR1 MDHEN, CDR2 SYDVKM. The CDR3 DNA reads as TGTGCCAGCAAGGGTCCTAATGAAAAACTGTTTTTT. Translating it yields CASKGPNEKLFF.

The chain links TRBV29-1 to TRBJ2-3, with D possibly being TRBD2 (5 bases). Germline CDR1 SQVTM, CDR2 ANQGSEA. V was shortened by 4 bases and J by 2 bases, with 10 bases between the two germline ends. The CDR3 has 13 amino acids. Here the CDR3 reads CSVVDYLTDTQYF. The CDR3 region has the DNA TGCAGCGTTGTTGACTACCTCACAGATACGCAGTATTTT.

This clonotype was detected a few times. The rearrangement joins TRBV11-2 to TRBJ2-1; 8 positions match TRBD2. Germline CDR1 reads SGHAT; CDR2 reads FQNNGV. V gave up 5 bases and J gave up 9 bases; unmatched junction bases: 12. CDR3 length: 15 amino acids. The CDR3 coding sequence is TGTGCCAGCAGCCCCCCGGGGGGGGGTGCTACTGAGCAGTTCTTC. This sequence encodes CASSPPGGGATEQFF.

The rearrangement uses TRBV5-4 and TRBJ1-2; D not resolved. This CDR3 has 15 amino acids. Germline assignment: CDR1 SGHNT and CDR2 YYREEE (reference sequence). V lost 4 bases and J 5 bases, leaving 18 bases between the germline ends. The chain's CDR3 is CASSLYPDGVYGYTF. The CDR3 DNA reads TGTGCCAGCAGCCTTTACCCTGACGGCGTTTATGGCTACACCTTC.

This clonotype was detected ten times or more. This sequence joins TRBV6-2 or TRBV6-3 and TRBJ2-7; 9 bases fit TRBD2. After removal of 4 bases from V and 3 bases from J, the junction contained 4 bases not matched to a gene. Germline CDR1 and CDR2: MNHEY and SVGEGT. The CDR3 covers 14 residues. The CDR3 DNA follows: TGTGCCAGCAGTTCGGGACTAGCCTACTACGAGCAGTACTTC. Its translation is CASSSGLAYYEQYF.

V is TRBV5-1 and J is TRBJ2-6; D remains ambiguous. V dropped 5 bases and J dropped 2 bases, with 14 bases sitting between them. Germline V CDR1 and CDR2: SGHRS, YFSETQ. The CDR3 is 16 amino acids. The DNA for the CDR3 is TGCGCCAGCAGTCCCCAGGTCTCCGCTGGGGCCAACGTCCTGACTTTC. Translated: CASSPQVSAGANVLTF.

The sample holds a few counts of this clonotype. The DNA for the CDR3 is TGTGCCAGCAGCGTAGGGGCTCCCCCCTTACACAATGAGCAGTTCTTC. As protein: CASSVGAPPLHNEQFF. The chain uses TRBV9 and TRBJ2-1; D is undetermined. V lost 0 bases to trimming and J lost 5 bases, with 15 bases between them. The CDR3 is 16 amino acids. Germline CDR1 is SGDLS and CDR2 is YYNGEE.

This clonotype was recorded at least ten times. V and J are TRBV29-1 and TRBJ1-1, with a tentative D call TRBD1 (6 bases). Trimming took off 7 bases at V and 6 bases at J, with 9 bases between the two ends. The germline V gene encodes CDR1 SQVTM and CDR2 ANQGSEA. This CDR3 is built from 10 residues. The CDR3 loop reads CSAKGAEAFF. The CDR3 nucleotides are TGCAGCGCCAAGGGGGCTGAAGCTTTCTTT.

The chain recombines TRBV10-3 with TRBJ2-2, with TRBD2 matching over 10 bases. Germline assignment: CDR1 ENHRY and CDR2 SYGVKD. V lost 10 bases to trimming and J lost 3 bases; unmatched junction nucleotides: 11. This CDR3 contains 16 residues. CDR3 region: CATYLAGVRDTGELFF. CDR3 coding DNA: TGTGCCACCTATCTAGCGGGAGTTCGGGACACCGGGGAGCTGTTTTTT.

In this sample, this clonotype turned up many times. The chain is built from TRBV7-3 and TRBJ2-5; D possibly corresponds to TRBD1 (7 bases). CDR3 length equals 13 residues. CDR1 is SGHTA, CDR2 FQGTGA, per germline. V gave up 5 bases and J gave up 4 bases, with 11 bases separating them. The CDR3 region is CASSAQGGETQYF. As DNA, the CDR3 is TGTGCCAGCAGCGCTCAGGGGGGAGAGACCCAGTACTTC.

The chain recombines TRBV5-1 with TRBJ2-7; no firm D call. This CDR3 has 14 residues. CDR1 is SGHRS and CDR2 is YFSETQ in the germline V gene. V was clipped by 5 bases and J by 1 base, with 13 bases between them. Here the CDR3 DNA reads TGCGCCAGCAGTCCTGGCGGCATTTCCTACGAGCAGTACTTC. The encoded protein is CASSPGGISYEQYF.

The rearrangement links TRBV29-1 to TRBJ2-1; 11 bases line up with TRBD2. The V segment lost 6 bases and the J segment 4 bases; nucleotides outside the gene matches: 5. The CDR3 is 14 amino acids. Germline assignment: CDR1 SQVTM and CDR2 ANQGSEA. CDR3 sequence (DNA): TGCAGCGTAAAACTAGCGGGGGCTTACAATGAGCAGTTCTTC. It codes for CSVKLAGAYNEQFF.

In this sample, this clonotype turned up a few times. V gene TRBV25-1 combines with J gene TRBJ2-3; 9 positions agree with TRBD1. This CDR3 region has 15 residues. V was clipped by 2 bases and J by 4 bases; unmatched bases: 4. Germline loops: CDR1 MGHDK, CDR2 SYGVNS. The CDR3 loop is CASSEGTGTADTQYF. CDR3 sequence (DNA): TGTGCCAGCAGTGAAGGGACAGGGACCGCAGATACGCAGTATTTT.

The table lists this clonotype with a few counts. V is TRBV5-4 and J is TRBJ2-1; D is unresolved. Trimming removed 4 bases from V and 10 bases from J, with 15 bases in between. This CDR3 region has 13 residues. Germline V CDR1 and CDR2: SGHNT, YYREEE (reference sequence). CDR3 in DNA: TGTGCCAGCAGCATCTCCCGATCCCGAGAGCAGTTCTTC. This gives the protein CASSISRSREQFF.

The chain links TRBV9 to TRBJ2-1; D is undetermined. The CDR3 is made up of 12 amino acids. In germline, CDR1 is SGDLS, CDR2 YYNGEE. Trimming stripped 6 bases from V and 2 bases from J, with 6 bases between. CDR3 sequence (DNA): TGTGCCAGCATGCGAGCCTACAATGAGCAGTTCTTC. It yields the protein CASMRAYNEQFF.

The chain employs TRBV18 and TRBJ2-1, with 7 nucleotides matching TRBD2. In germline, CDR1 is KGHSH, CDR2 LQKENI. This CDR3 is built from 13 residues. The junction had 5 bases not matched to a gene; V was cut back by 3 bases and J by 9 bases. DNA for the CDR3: TGTGCCAGCTCACCGGCTAGCGGTGGTGAGCAGTTCTTC. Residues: CASSPASGGEQFF. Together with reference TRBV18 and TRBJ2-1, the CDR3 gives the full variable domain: NAGVMQNPRHLVRRRGQEARLRCSPMKGHSHVYWYRQLPEEGLKFMVYLQKENIIDESGMPKERFSAEFPKEGPSILRIQQVVRGDSAAYFCASSPASGGEQFFGPGTRLTVL.

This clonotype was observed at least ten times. Here the CDR3 reads CASSVGGAAGNTIYF. The CDR3 nucleotides are TGTGCCAGCAGCGTAGGGGGGGCAGCTGGAAACACCATATATTTT. V is TRBV9 and J is TRBJ1-3, with D possibly matching TRBD1 (6 bases). CDR3 length: 15 amino acids. Germline-derived CDR1 and CDR2 are SGDLS and YYNGEE. The germline V and J ends were trimmed by 0 bases and 2 bases, with 9 bases remaining between them.

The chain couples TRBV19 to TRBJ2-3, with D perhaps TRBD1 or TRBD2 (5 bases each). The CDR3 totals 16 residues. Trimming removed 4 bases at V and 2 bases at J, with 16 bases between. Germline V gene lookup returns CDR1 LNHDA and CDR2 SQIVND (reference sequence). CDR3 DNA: TGTGCCAGTAGTAAAAGCATTCCGGGACCCACAGATACGCAGTATTTT. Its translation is CASSKSIPGPTDTQYF.